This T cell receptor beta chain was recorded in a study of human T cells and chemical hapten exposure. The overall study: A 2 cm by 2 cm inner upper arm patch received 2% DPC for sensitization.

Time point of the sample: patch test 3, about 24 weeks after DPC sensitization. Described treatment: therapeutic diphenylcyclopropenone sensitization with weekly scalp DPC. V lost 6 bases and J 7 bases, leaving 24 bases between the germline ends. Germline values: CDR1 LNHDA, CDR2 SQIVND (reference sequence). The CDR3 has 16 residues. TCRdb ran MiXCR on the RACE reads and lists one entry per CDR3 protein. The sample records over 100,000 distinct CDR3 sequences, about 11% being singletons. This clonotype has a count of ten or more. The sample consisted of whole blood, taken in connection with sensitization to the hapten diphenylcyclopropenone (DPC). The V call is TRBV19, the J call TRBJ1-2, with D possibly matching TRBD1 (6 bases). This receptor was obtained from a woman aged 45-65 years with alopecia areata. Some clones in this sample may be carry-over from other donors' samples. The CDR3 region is CASRNYRGTQNGGYTF. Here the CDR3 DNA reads TGTGCCAGTAGGAATTATAGGGGGACCCAGAACGGTGGCTACACCTTC.